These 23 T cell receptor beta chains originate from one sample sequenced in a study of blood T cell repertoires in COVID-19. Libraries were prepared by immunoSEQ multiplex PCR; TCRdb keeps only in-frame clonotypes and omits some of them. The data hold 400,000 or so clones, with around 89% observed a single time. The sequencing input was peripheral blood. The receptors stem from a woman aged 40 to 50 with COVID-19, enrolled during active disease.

The CDR3 reads CASSLGLAGGFVTDTQYF. The CDR3 DNA sequence: TGCGCCAGCAGCTTGGGACTAGCGGGAGGCTTTGTCACAGATACGCAGTATTTT. V and J are TRBV5-1 and TRBJ2-3; 13 nucleotides align to TRBD2. This CDR3 contains 18 residues. Germline loops: CDR1 SGHRS, CDR2 YFSETQ. J was trimmed by 2 bases and V by 0 bases; bases with no gene match: 6.

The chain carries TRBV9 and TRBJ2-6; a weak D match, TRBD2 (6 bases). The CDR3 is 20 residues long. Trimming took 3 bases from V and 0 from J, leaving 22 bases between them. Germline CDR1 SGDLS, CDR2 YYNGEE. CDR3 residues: CASSDLRDPGGNSGANVLTF. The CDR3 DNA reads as TGTGCCAGCAGCGACCTTCGGGACCCCGGGGGAAACTCTGGGGCCAACGTCCTGACTTTC. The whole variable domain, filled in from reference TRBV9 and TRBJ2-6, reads DSGVTQTPKHLITATGQRVTLRCSPRSGDLSVYWYQQSLDQGLQFLIQYYNGEERAKGNILERFSAQQFPDLHSELNLSSLELGDSALYFCASSDLRDPGGNSGANVLTFGAGSRLTVL.

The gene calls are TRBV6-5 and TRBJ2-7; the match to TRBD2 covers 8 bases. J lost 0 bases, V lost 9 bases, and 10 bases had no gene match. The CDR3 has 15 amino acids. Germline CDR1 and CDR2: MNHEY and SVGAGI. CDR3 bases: TGTGCCAGTAGTAATGAGCGGGGGAGCTCCTACGAGCAGTACTTC. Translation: CASSNERGSSYEQYF.

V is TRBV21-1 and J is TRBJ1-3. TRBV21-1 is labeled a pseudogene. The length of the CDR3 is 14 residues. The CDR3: CASMRVYSGNTIYF. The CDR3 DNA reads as TGTGCCAGCATGAGAGTTTACTCTGGAAACACCATATATTTT.

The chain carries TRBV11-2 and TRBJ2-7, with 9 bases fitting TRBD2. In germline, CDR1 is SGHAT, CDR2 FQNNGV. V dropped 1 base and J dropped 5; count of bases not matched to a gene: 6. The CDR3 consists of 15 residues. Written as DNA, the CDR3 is TGTGCCAGCAGCTTAGTTCGCGGGAGGGCAAACGAGCAGTACTTC. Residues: CASSLVRGRANEQYF.

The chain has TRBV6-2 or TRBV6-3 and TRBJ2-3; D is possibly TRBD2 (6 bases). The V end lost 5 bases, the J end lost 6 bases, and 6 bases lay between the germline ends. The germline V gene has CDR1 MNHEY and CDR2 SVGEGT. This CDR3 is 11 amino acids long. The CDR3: CASSGRDTQYF. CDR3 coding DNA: TGTGCCAGCAGTGGGAGGGATACGCAGTATTTT.

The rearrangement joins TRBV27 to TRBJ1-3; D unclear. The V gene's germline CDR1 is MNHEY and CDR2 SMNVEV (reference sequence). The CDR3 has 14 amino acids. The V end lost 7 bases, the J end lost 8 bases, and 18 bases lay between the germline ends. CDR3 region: CASKTGSPQYTIYF. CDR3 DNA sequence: TGTGCCAGCAAAACGGGGAGCCCTCAATACACCATATATTTT.

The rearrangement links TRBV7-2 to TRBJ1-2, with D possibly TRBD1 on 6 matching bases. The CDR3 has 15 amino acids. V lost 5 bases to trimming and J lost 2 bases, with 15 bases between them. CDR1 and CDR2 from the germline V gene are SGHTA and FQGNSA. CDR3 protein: CASSQVGGRNYGYTF. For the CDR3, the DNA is TGTGCCAGCAGCCAAGTGGGGGGGCGGAACTATGGCTACACCTTC.

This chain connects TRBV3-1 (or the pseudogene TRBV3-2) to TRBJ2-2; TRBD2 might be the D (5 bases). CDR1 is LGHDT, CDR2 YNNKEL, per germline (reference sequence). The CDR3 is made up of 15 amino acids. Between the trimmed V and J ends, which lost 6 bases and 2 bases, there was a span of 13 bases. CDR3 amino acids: CASRRGPPNTGELFF. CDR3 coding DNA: TGTGCCAGCAGACGGGGTCCCCCAAACACCGGGGAGCTGTTTTTT.

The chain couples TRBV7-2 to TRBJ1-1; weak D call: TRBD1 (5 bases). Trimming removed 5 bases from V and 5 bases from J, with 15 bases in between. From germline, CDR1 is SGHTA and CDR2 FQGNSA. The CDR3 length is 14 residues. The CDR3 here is CASSARVRGTEAFF. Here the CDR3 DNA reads TGTGCCAGCAGCGCCCGGGTACGGGGGACTGAAGCTTTCTTT.

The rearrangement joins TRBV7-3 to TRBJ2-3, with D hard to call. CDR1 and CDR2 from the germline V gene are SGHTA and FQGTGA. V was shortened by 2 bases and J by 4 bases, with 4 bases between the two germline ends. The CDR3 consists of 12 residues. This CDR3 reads CASSLLSDTQYF. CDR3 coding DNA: TGTGCCAGCAGCTTACTTTCAGATACGCAGTATTTT.

The CDR3 DNA reads as TGCGCCAGCAGCTTCCCGGCCGGGAACGGCGGGGAGCTGTTTTTT. Protein sequence: CASSFPAGNGGELFF. V usage is TRBV5-1 and J usage is TRBJ2-2, with TRBD2 as a possible D gene (5 bases). Germline CDR1 and CDR2: SGHRS and YFSETQ. V lost 2 bases and J lost 7, with 15 bases in between. The CDR3 runs 15 residues.

The CDR3 DNA sequence: TGTGCCAGCAGGATTAGCGGGTCCGGGGAGCTGTTTTTT. It codes for CASRISGSGELFF. The chain combines TRBV28 with TRBJ2-2; 7 bases fit TRBD2. The trim removed 6 bases at V and 6 bases at J, leaving 4 bases unmatched. Germline values: CDR1 MDHEN, CDR2 SYDVKM. The CDR3 is made up of 13 amino acids.

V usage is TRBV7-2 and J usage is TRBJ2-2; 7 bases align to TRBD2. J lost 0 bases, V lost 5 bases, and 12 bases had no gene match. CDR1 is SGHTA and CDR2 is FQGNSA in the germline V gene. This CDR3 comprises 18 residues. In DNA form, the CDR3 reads TGTGCCAGCAGCCCGAGCCCTTTTCTAGCGGCGAACACCGGGGAGCTGTTTTTT. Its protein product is CASSPSPFLAANTGELFF.

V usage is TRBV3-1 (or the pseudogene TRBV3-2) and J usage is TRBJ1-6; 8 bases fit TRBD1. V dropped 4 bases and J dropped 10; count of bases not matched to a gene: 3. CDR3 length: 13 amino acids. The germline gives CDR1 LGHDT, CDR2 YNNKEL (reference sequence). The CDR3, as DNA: TGTGCCAGCAGCCCGACAGGGGAATCACCCCTCCACTTT. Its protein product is CASSPTGESPLHF.

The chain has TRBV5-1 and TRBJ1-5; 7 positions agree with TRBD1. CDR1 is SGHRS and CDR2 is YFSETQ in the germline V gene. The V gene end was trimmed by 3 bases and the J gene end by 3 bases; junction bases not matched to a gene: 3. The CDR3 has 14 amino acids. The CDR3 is CASSYDRDNQPQHF. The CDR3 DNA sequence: TGCGCCAGCAGCTACGACAGGGACAATCAGCCCCAGCATTTT. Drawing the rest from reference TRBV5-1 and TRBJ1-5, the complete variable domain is KAGVTQTPRYLIKTRGQQVTLSCSPISGHRSVSWYQQTPGQGLQFLFEYFSETQRNKGNFPGRFSGRQFSNSRSEMNVSTLELGDSALYLCASSYDRDNQPQHFGDGTRLSIL.

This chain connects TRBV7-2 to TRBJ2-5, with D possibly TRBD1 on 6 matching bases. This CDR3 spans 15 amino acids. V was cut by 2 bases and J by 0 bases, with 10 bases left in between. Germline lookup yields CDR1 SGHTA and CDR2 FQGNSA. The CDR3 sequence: CASSLQGHNQETQYF. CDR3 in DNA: TGTGCCAGCAGCTTACAGGGACACAACCAAGAGACCCAGTACTTC.

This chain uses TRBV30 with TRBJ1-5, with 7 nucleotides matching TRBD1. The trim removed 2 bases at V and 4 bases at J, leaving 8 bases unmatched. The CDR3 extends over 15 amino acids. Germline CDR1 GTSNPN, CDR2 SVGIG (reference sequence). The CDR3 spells CAWSKGAAGNQPQHF. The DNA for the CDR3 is TGTGCCTGGAGTAAGGGGGCCGCCGGGAATCAGCCCCAGCATTTT.

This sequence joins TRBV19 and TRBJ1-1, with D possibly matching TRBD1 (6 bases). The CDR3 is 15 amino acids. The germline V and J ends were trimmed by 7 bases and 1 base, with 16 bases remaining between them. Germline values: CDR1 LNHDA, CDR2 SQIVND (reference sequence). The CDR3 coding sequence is TGTGCCAGTAACAGGGCAATGATGGAGAACACTGAAGCTTTCTTT. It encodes CASNRAMMENTEAFF. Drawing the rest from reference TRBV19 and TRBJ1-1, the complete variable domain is DGGITQSPKYLFRKEGQNVTLSCEQNLNHDAMYWYRQDPGQGLRLIYYSQIVNDFQKGDIAEGYSVSREKKESFPLTVTSAQKNPTAFYLCASNRAMMENTEAFFGQGTRLTVV.

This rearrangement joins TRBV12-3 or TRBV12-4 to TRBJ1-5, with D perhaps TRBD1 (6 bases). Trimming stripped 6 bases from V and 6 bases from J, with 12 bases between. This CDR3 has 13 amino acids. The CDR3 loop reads CASSQGMSQPQHF. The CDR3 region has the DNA TGTGCCAGCAGCCAGGGGATGAGTCAGCCCCAGCATTTT.

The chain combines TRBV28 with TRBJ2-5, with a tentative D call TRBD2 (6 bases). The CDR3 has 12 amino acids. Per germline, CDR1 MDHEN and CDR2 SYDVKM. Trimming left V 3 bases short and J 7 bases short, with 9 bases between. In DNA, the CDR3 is TGTGCCAGCAGTTTCGGGGGAGGGACCCAGTACTTC. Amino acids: CASSFGGGTQYF.

Here the CDR3 DNA reads TGTGCCAGCAGCGTGTATAACACTGAAGCTTTCTTT. It is translated as CASSVYNTEAFF. The J gene is TRBJ1-1, the V gene TRBV14; D is uncertain. CDR3 length equals 12 residues. Germline CDR1 reads SGHDN; CDR2 reads FVKESK. Trimming took 5 bases from V and 2 from J, leaving 6 bases between them.

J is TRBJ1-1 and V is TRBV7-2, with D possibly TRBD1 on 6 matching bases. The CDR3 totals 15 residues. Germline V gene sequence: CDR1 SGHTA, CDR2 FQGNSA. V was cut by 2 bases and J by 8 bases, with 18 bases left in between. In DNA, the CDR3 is TGTGCCAGCAGCTTATACGCCAACGGACAGCTGGAAGCTTTCTTT. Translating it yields CASSLYANGQLEAFF.